Following are 3 T cell receptor beta chains from one sample sequenced in a study of graft-versus-host responses after intestinal transplantation. Produced via immunoSEQ multiplex PCR; TCRdb's table is partial and in-frame only. This table has approximately 18,000 clones, just under 95% appearing once. The sequencing here drew on PBMCs, taken 23 days after intestinal transplant. The receptors come from a human patient who received an intestinal transplant, so some T cells may come from the graft donor.

The J gene is TRBJ1-1, the V gene TRBV10-3; D remains unclear. The CDR3 is 16 amino acids. V lost 5 bases and J 0 bases, leaving 16 bases between the germline ends. CDR1 ENHRY and CDR2 SYGVKD come from the germline V gene. For the CDR3, the DNA is TGTGCCATCAGTCAAAACGCGGGAGGGATGAACACTGAAGCTTTCTTT. Protein product: CAISQNAGGMNTEAFF.

V and J are TRBV5-1 and TRBJ2-7; 9 nucleotides line up with TRBD1. This CDR3 is 14 amino acids long. CDR1 is SGHRS, CDR2 YFSETQ, per germline. V lost 3 bases to trimming and J lost 3 bases; unmatched junction nucleotides: 4. CDR3 residues: CASSWGQGHYEQYF. In DNA, the CDR3 is TGCGCCAGCAGCTGGGGACAGGGCCACTACGAGCAGTACTTC.

The rearrangement uses TRBV5-6 and TRBJ2-1; D uncertain. Germline V gene data show CDR1 as SGHDT and CDR2 as YYEEEE. Deletions cut 4 bases from V and 6 bases from J, with 11 bases between. The CDR3 sequence is 13 residues long. As DNA, the CDR3 is TGTGCCAGCAGCCCTGATCCGGCCAATGAGCAGTTCTTC. Translated, it gives CASSPDPANEQFF.